The 28 T cell receptor beta chains below all came from one sample that was sequenced in a study of T-cell reconstitution after alpha-beta-depleted transplantation in children. Molecular barcoding with unique molecular identifiers was used for the TCRbeta library. TCRdb reprocessed the PCR reads with MiXCR, giving one entry per CDR3 protein. Among about 350,000 distinct CDR3 sequences listed, about an eighth were seen once. Sample: PBMCs, taken from the stem cell graft. These receptors were taken from a human donor who donated a stem cell graft to a child with Fanconi anemia.

The chain uses TRBV7-2 and TRBJ1-6; 8 bases are a match to TRBD1. Germline CDR1 SGHTA, CDR2 FQGNSA. There are 15 residues in the CDR3. V dropped 3 bases and J dropped 7; count of bases not matched to a gene: 5. The CDR3 bases are TGTGCCAGCAGCTTCGGAGGACAGGGAAATTCACCCCTCCACTTT. Protein: CASSFGGQGNSPLHF.

This clonotype was seen many times. The J gene is TRBJ1-5, the V gene TRBV20-1, with TRBD1 matching over 9 bases. With 0 bases clipped from V and 9 bases from J, the junction kept 9 bases outside the gene matches. CDR1 and CDR2 (germline): DFQATT, SNEGSKA (reference sequence). The CDR3 totals 15 residues. DNA of the CDR3: TGCAGTGCTAGAGATTCGACAGGGGGTTCGGGGCCCCAGCATTTT. Translating it yields CSARDSTGGSGPQHF.

This clonotype was seen many times. The genes are TRBV12-3 or TRBV12-4 and TRBJ1-4; D call uncertain. Trimming shortened V by 3 bases and J by 7 bases, and 6 bases separated the two germline ends. The CDR3 spans 12 residues. This CDR3 is CASSLVREKLFF. CDR3 DNA sequence: TGTGCCAGCAGTTTGGTGCGTGAAAAACTGTTTTTT.

The CDR3 loop is CASTDRGRFYGYTF. The CDR3 DNA follows: TGTGCCAGCACCGACAGGGGGCGCTTCTATGGCTACACCTTC. The J gene is TRBJ1-2, the V gene TRBV6-5, with 10 bases aligning to TRBD1. V dropped 7 bases and J dropped 4; count of bases not matched to a gene: 6. The CDR3 is 14 residues long. Germline CDR1 reads MNHEY; CDR2 reads SVGAGI.

The table lists this clonotype with a few counts. The chain employs TRBV25-1 and TRBJ2-1, with D perhaps TRBD2 (5 bases). V lost 3 bases and J lost 4, with 10 bases in between. This CDR3 contains 14 residues. Germline assignment: CDR1 MGHDK and CDR2 SYGVNS. The CDR3 nucleotides are TGTGCCAGCAGTGAGCCGGGATTTTACAATGAGCAGTTCTTC. It encodes CASSEPGFYNEQFF.

The chain couples TRBV5-1 to TRBJ2-1, with D maybe TRBD2 (6 bases). This CDR3 is built from 15 residues. In germline, CDR1 is SGHRS, CDR2 YFSETQ. Trimming left V 5 bases short and J 0 bases short, with 12 bases between. CDR3 amino acids: CASRGGDTSYNEQFF. Here the CDR3 DNA reads TGCGCCAGCAGGGGGGGAGACACCTCCTACAATGAGCAGTTCTTC.

This clonotype was found many times. The V and J genes are TRBV5-1 and TRBJ1-1; the D is unclear. The CDR3 runs to 13 residues. Per germline, CDR1 SGHRS and CDR2 YFSETQ. The V end lost 2 bases, the J end lost 2 bases, and 7 bases lay between the germline ends. This CDR3 is CASSFAGNTEAFF. CDR3 sequence (DNA): TGCGCCAGCAGCTTCGCAGGCAACACTGAAGCTTTCTTT.

There are many counts of this clonotype. The CDR3 sequence: CASTSVPGKGAEAFF. The CDR3 DNA follows: TGTGCCAGTACCTCCGTTCCGGGGAAGGGCGCTGAAGCTTTCTTT. The rearrangement joins TRBV12-3 or TRBV12-4 to TRBJ1-1; D uncertain. This CDR3 contains 15 residues. Deletions cut 9 bases from V and 6 bases from J, with 23 bases between.

This clonotype occurred a few times. The V gene is TRBV12-3 or TRBV12-4, the J gene TRBJ1-4; 7 nucleotides agree with TRBD1. With 7 bases clipped from V and 0 bases from J, the junction kept 8 bases outside the gene matches. The CDR3 is made up of 16 amino acids. The CDR3 nucleotides read TGTGCCAGCAATCCGACAGGGTTTGCAACTAATGAAAAACTGTTTTTT. Its protein product is CASNPTGFATNEKLFF.

The chain uses TRBV2 and TRBJ2-3; 13 positions match TRBD2. The CDR3 totals 16 residues. Germline V gives CDR1 SNHLY, CDR2 FYNNEI. V was clipped by 6 bases and J by 3 bases; unmatched bases: 6. The CDR3 sequence is CASRGLAGTPTDTQYF. The CDR3 coding sequence is TGTGCCAGCAGGGGACTAGCGGGGACTCCTACAGATACGCAGTATTTT.

Only a few counts were recorded for this clonotype. The rearrangement joins TRBV29-1 to TRBJ1-4; 7 bases match TRBD1. The germline V gene has CDR1 SQVTM and CDR2 ANQGSEA. V was pared by 3 bases and J by 5 bases, with 3 bases of the junction left unmatched. The CDR3 is 13 amino acids. For the CDR3, the DNA is TGCAGCGTTGAGGACAGGAGAAATGAAAAACTGTTTTTT. This codes for CSVEDRRNEKLFF. Supplemented by reference TRBV29-1 and TRBJ1-4, the full variable domain reads SAVISQKPSRDICQRGTSLTIQCQVDSQVTMMFWYRQQPGQSLTLIATANQGSEATYESGFVIDKFPISRPNLTFSTLTVSNMSPEDSSIYLCSVEDRRNEKLFFGSGTQLSVL.

This clonotype was detected a few times. This chain connects TRBV7-9 to TRBJ2-7, with unresolved D. The CDR3 length is 13 residues. Germline V gene data show CDR1 as SEHNR and CDR2 as FQNEAQ (reference sequence). The V gene lost 3 bases and the J gene lost 3 bases, with 9 bases spanning the gap. The CDR3 region is CASSFTADYEQYV. CDR3 DNA: TGTGCCAGCAGCTTTACCGCTGACTACGAGCAGTACGTC.

V and J are TRBV30 and TRBJ2-7, with 8 bases matching TRBD1. Germline V lookup: CDR1 GTSNPN, CDR2 SVGIG (reference sequence). With 1 base clipped from V and 2 bases from J, the junction kept 7 bases outside the gene matches. The CDR3 covers 15 residues. This CDR3 is CAWSGDRGQAYEQYF. The DNA of the CDR3 is TGTGCCTGGAGTGGGGATAGGGGACAGGCCTACGAGCAGTACTTC.

This clonotype appeared many times. V and J are TRBV5-1 and TRBJ2-3; no firm D call. Germline V gene sequence: CDR1 SGHRS, CDR2 YFSETQ. V shed 4 bases and J shed 7 bases, with 13 bases lying between them. The CDR3 extends over 13 amino acids. The CDR3 DNA sequence: TGCGCCAGCAGCCAGGCGTTGAGAAATACGCAGTATTTT. It yields the protein CASSQALRNTQYF.

This clonotype came up many times. The chain carries TRBV28 and TRBJ2-7; the D call may be TRBD1 or TRBD2 (6 bases each). Per the germline V gene, CDR1 is MDHEN and CDR2 is SYDVKM. The CDR3 covers 13 residues. V was pared by 5 bases and J by 2 bases, with 10 bases between. The CDR3 bases are TGTGCCAGCAGTAGAGGGGGGACCTACGAGCAGTACTTC. Translated: CASSRGGTYEQYF.

The chain couples TRBV12-3 or TRBV12-4 to TRBJ2-3; 7 bases agree with TRBD2. Trimming removed 7 bases from V and 6 bases from J; junction bases left unmatched: 10. This CDR3 region has 14 residues. CDR3 protein: CASIVDSGGDTQYF. CDR3 nucleotides: TGTGCCAGCATCGTAGACTCCGGGGGGGATACGCAGTATTTT.

This clonotype was seen repeatedly, ten times or more. The chain carries TRBV5-1 and TRBJ2-3; 9 bases agree with TRBD2. The CDR3 covers 16 residues. V shed 5 bases and J 3 bases; nucleotides not matched to a gene: 10. Germline CDR1 is SGHRS and CDR2 is YFSETQ. CDR3 coding DNA: TGCGCCAGCAGTATCTTGGCTAGCGGGGCAACAGATACGCAGTATTTT. Translating gives CASSILASGATDTQYF. Full variable domain (remainder filled in from reference TRBV5-1 and TRBJ2-3): KAGVTQTPRYLIKTRGQQVTLSCSPISGHRSVSWYQQTPGQGLQFLFEYFSETQRNKGNFPGRFSGRQFSNSRSEMNVSTLELGDSALYLCASSILASGATDTQYFGPGTRLTVL.

The chain joins TRBV12-3 or TRBV12-4 to TRBJ1-1; 9 bases are shared with TRBD1. The CDR3 runs to 15 residues. With 6 bases clipped from V and 4 bases from J, the junction kept 9 bases outside the gene matches. The DNA of the CDR3 is TGTGCCAGCAGGGGGGGGACAGGGTCGGGCACTGAAGCTTTCTTT. As protein: CASRGGTGSGTEAFF.

This clonotype was detected ten times or more. The chain couples TRBV7-2 to TRBJ2-7; the match to TRBD1 covers 7 bases. In germline, CDR1 is SGHTA, CDR2 FQGNSA. V was clipped by 7 bases and J by 3 bases; unmatched bases: 6. This CDR3 is 13 amino acids long. The CDR3 DNA follows: TGTGCCAGCATGGGAAGGGGGCGCTACGAGCAGTACTTC. Encoded protein: CASMGRGRYEQYF.

Many counts were recorded for this clonotype. The chain employs TRBV10-3 and TRBJ2-2, with D possibly being TRBD1 (6 bases). The CDR3 covers 12 residues. Germline V gives CDR1 ENHRY, CDR2 SYGVKD. V was clipped by 8 bases and J by 7 bases, with 11 bases between them. The CDR3 reads CAIRQAGGELFF. The CDR3 DNA reads as TGTGCCATCCGACAGGCTGGCGGGGAGCTGTTTTTT.

The CDR3 is CASSSSPEETQYF. In nucleotides, the CDR3 is TGCGCCAGCAGCTCCAGCCCCGAAGAGACCCAGTACTTC. J is TRBJ2-5 and V is TRBV5-1; D not certain. The CDR3 covers 13 residues. V lost 3 bases and J 3 bases, leaving 9 bases between the germline ends. Germline V gene sequence: CDR1 SGHRS, CDR2 YFSETQ.

The chain links TRBV18 to TRBJ2-3, with TRBD1 matching over 9 bases. Trimming removed 5 bases from V and 7 bases from J; junction bases left unmatched: 13. The CDR3 is made up of 16 amino acids. Germline V lookup: CDR1 KGHSH, CDR2 LQKENI. The CDR3 reads CASSSSSGTGIYTQYF. CDR3 nucleotide sequence: TGTGCCAGCTCATCCAGTTCCGGGACAGGGATATATACGCAGTATTTT.

The chain combines TRBV19 with TRBJ2-1; 9 bases fit TRBD2. Trimming took 3 bases from V and 7 from J; bases not matched to a gene: 10. Germline CDR1 reads LNHDA; CDR2 reads SQIVND (reference sequence). The CDR3 loop spans 16 amino acids. The CDR3 DNA sequence: TGTGCCAGTAGTATCGGTCGGCTAGCGGGGAGTAATGAGCAGTTCTTC. It encodes CASSIGRLAGSNEQFF.

A few counts support this clonotype. The chain joins TRBV12-3 or TRBV12-4 to TRBJ1-5; no clear D gene. V lost 7 bases and J 1 base, leaving 11 bases between the germline ends. This CDR3 is 14 amino acids long. The CDR3 is CASKRSRSNQPQHF. DNA of the CDR3: TGTGCCAGCAAACGAAGTAGGAGCAATCAGCCCCAGCATTTT.

Remarks on this clonotype: An end of the junction differs from the germline gene, which may be a read error. The chain couples TRBV7-9 to TRBJ2-1; D gene unclear. The CDR3 runs 13 residues. From germline, CDR1 is SEHNR and CDR2 FQNEAQ (reference sequence). The DNA of the CDR3 is TGTGCCATCAGCCCCGGGCTCTACAATGAGCAGTTCTTC. This sequence encodes CAISPGLYNEQFF. Full variable domain (outside the CDR3, taken from reference TRBV7-9 and TRBJ2-1): DTGVSQNPRHKITKRGQNVTFRCDPISEHNRLYWYRQTLGQGPEFLTYFQNEAQLEKSRLLSDRFSAERPKGSFSTLEIQRTEQGDSAMYLCAISPGLYNEQFFGPGTRLTVL.

This chain uses TRBV20-1 with TRBJ1-3; possibly TRBD1 for D (5 bases). The germline gives CDR1 DFQATT, CDR2 SNEGSKA (reference sequence). The V gene lost 6 bases and the J gene lost 4 bases, with 19 bases spanning the gap. This CDR3 comprises 15 residues. In DNA form, the CDR3 reads TGCAGTGCCCCCGTTGTCGGGACTGAAGGAAACACCATATATTTT. This gives the protein CSAPVVGTEGNTIYF.

This clonotype was seen ten or more times. This rearrangement joins TRBV5-1 to TRBJ2-3; 9 nucleotides line up with TRBD1. The germline CDR1 and CDR2 sequences are SGHRS and YFSETQ. The trim removed 3 bases at V and 1 base at J, leaving 9 bases unmatched. CDR3 size: 17 residues. The CDR3 DNA follows: TGCGCCAGCAGCTGGACCGGGACAGGGATGGGCACAGATACGCAGTATTTT. Translation gives CASSWTGTGMGTDTQYF. Together with reference TRBV5-1 and TRBJ2-3, the CDR3 gives the full variable domain: KAGVTQTPRYLIKTRGQQVTLSCSPISGHRSVSWYQQTPGQGLQFLFEYFSETQRNKGNFPGRFSGRQFSNSRSEMNVSTLELGDSALYLCASSWTGTGMGTDTQYFGPGTRLTVL.

This clonotype was detected ten times or more. J is TRBJ2-3 and V is TRBV6-2 or TRBV6-3; 8 bases map to TRBD2. Germline lookup yields CDR1 MNHEY and CDR2 SVGEGT. This CDR3 comprises 13 residues. J lost 11 bases, V lost 1 base, and 5 bases had no gene match. Here the CDR3 DNA reads TGTGCCAGCAGTTACTTTGCGGGGGGCTTGCAGTATTTT. This gives the protein CASSYFAGGLQYF.